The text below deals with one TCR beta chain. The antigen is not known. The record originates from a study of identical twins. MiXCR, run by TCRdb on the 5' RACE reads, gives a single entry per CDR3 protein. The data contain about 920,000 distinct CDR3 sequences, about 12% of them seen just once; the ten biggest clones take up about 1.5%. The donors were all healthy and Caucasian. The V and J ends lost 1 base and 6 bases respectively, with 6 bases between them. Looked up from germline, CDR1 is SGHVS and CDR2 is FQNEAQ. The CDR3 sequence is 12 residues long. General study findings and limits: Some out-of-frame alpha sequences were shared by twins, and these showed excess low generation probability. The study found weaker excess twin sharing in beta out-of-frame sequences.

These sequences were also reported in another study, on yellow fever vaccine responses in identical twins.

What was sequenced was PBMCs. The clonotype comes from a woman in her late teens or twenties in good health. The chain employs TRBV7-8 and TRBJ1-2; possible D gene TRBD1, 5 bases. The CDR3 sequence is CASSLVGDGYTF. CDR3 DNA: TGTGCCAGCAGCTTAGTAGGGGATGGCTACACCTTC.